This TCR beta chain appears in the sequencing data of a study of shared clonotypes between healthy human individuals (dated by TCRdb to about 2020). Background on the whole study: The cohort included three men and a couple of women between 18 and 49 years of age. For each donor, CD4 naive and CD4 memory were each run on three plates, CD8 naive on two plates, and CD8 memory on one plate. To estimate repertoire size and how much clonotypes are shared between individuals, the study performed deep sequencing of blood TCR repertoires from roughly five healthy adults. To increase sequencing depth and limit assay-specific biases, TCR repertoire library preparation and sequencing were carried out by different laboratories using diverse techniques. Between about 0.9 and 10 billion PBMCs per donor were obtained by leukapheresis.

Donors were healthy HIV-negative adults with no recently reported acute infections or vaccinations. Only Caucasian adults living in Nashville, Tennessee, USA were represented among the donors. Magnetic negative selection was used to enrich CD4+ T cells, after which naive cells were positively selected on CD45RA and the negative fraction became the memory subset. Blood was obtained by leukapheresis, after which PBMCs were separated by Ficoll-Histopaque density gradient centrifugation and cryopreserved in liquid nitrogen vapor phase. Purity and quantity of every magnetically sorted T cell population were checked by analytical flow cytometry. Genomic DNA was isolated from every sorted fraction and measured by UV absorbance on a Nanodrop 2000c. TCR CDR3 regions were amplified from genomic DNA by multiplex PCR using the deep immunoSEQ assay. Genomic DNA extracted from each cell subset was distributed evenly over all wells of several immunoSEQ 96-well plates, and each plate served as one replicate. For sorted subsets, 200 ng of genomic DNA, equivalent to about 30,000 T cell genomes, went into each replicate PCR. Purified libraries were measured with a Qubit 3.0 fluorometer, size-checked on a Bioanalyzer 2100, and measured again with the KAPA Library Quantification kit. A separate single-read 150-cycle Illumina NextSeq 550 flow cell was used to sequence each immunoSEQ 96-well plate. The authors' analysis ran thus. Because the immunoSEQ output held only junctional sequences and lacked quality scores, the filtering could not match the filtering applied to full-length reads. To assign V/J genes and CDR3, sequences were annotated against IMGT germline references using PyIR, a Python wrapper for IgBLAST v1.9. Reads were removed for weak V/J assignments (E-value above 1e-6), missing CDR3, stop codons, out-of-frame junctions, or ambiguous translated residues. V3J clonotypes were defined by identical inferred V gene, J gene, and CDR3 amino acid sequence. To compute the percentage overlap between repertoires, the number of shared unique clonotypes was divided by the size of the smaller repertoire. Three approaches were used to assess repertoire richness: RTK rarefaction, the Chao1 estimator, and Recon v2.1 estimates of unobserved clonotypes. For all TCRbeta clonotypes obtained by the gDNA method from a few donors, generation probabilities were computed with OLGA. The table was pulled from immuneACCESS by TCRdb, which kept in-frame rearrangements only. Such tables lose some clones; where checked, under half of the loss comes from unresolved V genes, and the rest has no known cause. That table gives V, J and clone size, and the DNA gave D and trimming. The sample profile shows around 600,000 clones; more than 95% of them were found once. The ten largest clones take up roughly 0.05% of the sample.

Results and caveats for the whole study, not just this receptor: Based on pairwise subsampling, the degree of clonotype sharing among donors was expected to be affected by sequencing depth. Sampling was restricted to blood, and TCR repertoires in tissues likely differ from the TCR repertoires found in blood. Rarefaction of sorted-subset datasets indicated incomplete sequencing despite the large sequencing depth. Compared with non-shared clonotypes, the clonotypes found in all four sorted-subset donors had higher generation probabilities. Estimated clonotype richness was generally larger for naive than for memory subsets. Because the study included only a small number of donors, the genetic and exposure-history diversity represented was limited. When four donors were compared, the shared fraction of clonotypes was about 5.4% for naive CD4, 3.5% for naive CD8, 2% to 2.5% for memory CD4, and 0.4% for memory CD8.

About this clone itself: Its target antigen remains unknown. Qualities for individual bases were not recorded, and no much larger clone is one base off.

The sample consisted of naive CD4+ T cells sorted from blood. According to the study, the label for this sample's cell subset or site signals: CD45RA+ positively selected. The sequence derives from a woman aged 30 to 39 in good health.

CDR3 region: CASRLRVLTDTQYF. DNA sequence: TGTGCCAGTAGACTCAGGGTCCTGACAGATACGCAGTATTTT. The V gene is TRBV19 and the J gene is TRBJ2-3; possibly the D gene is TRBD1, per 5 matching bases. The junction shows trimming of 6 bases on V and 3 bases on J, plus 13 bases between the germline ends. Via the germline V gene (reference sequence), CDR1 is LNHDA and CDR2 SQIVND. The CDR3 starts with the cysteine, ends with the phenylalanine, and has 14 residues. Kept here is only the CDR3 DNA, which spans 42 bases and is read in frame from base 1.